The rows below give T cell receptor beta chains drawn from one sample of a study of T cell responses to AZD1222 COVID-19 vaccine. Produced via immunoSEQ multiplex PCR; TCRdb's table is partial and in-frame only. The sample carries about 88,000 clones, 92% recorded once. The starting material was peripheral blood, obtained on day 0 of AZD1222 vaccination. The receptors derive from an adult in good health. CDR3s include the opening cysteine and the closing phenylalanine or tryptophan. The D gene is left open where the match is weak. Some rows have no size entry. The others give once, few or many, or a class for an expanded clone.

>NA|TRBD1|TRBJ1-1|TRBV5-1
TGCGCCAGCAGCTTGGAGGCAGGGGGCACTGAAGCTTTCTTT
CASSLEAGGTEAFF
>once|TRBD2|TRBJ2-1|TRBV19
TGTGCCAGTAGTATGGGGCTAGCGGGAGGCCGGTCCTACAATGAGCAGTTCTTC
CASSMGLAGGRSYNEQFF
>NA|TRBD2|TRBJ2-3|TRBV3-1/TRBV3-2
TGTGCCAGCGCCAGGACTAGCGGGAAAGGTGCAGATACGCAGTATTTT
CASARTSGKGADTQYF
>NA|NA|TRBJ2-3|TRBV15
TGTGCCACCAGCAGAGATCGGACAGATACGCAGTATTTT
CATSRDRTDTQYF
>NA|NA|TRBJ2-2|TRBV2
TGTGCCAGGGGATGGGGGATCGGGGAGCTGTTTTTT
CARGWGIGELFF
>NA|TRBD2|TRBJ2-1|TRBV30
TGTGCCTGGACCCGGGGGACTAGCGGGAGTGGCGGTGAGCAGTTCTTC
CAWTRGTSGSGGEQFF
>NA|NA|TRBJ2-3|TRBV5-1
TGCGCCAGCAGCTTGGCGGGAGCTAGCACAGATACGCAGTATTTT
CASSLAGASTDTQYF
>NA|TRBD2|TRBJ2-1|TRBV11-2
TGTGCCAGCAGCTTGTCTCTAGCGGGAGGGTGGAATGAGCAGTTCTTC
CASSLSLAGGWNEQFF
>NA|TRBD2|TRBJ2-7|TRBV5-1
TGCGCCAGCAGCCTGAGCCGACTAGCGGGAGAATCCTCTCTCCACGAGCAGTACTTC
CASSLSRLAGESSLHEQYF
>NA|NA|TRBJ1-5|TRBV18
TGTGCCAGCTCACCAAGTCGGCAGAATCAGCCCCAGCATTTT
CASSPSRQNQPQHF
>NA|TRBD1|TRBJ1-6|TRBV27
TGTGCCAGCAGTTTGACTGGGACAGGGGGCAATTCACCCCTCCACTTT
CASSLTGTGGNSPLHF
>NA|NA|TRBJ1-5|TRBV18
TGTGCCAGCTCACCTCGATCCACAGTAGATCAGCCCCAGCATTTT
CASSPRSTVDQPQHF
>NA|TRBD2|TRBJ2-7|TRBV6-5
TGTGCCAGCTCGACTAGCGGGAGACACGAGCAGTACTTC
CASSTSGRHEQYF
>NA|TRBD1|TRBJ2-1|TRBV7-9
TGTGCCTACAGCAGCTCCGGGACAGGGGGCCATGAGCAGTTCTTC
CAYSSSGTGGHEQFF
>NA|TRBD2|TRBJ2-2|TRBV27
TGTGCCAGCAGTTACGGACTAGCGGGACGAGGGGGCGGGGAGCTGTTTTTT
CASSYGLAGRGGGELFF